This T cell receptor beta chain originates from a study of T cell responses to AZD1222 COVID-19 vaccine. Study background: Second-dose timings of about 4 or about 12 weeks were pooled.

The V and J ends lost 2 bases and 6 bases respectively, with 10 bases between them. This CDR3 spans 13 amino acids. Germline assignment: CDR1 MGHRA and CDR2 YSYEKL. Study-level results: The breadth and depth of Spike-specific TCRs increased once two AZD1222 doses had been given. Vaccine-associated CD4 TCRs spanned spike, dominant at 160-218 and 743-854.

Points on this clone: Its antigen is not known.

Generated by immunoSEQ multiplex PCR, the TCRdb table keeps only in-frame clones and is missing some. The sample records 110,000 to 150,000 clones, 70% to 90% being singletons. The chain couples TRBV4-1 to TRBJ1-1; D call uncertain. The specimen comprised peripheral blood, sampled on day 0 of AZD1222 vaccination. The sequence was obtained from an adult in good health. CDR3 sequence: CASSQFRGAEAFF. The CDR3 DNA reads TGCGCCAGCAGCCAATTCCGGGGAGCTGAAGCTTTCTTT.